Below are 21 T cell receptor beta chains sequenced from a single sample in a study of blood T cell repertoires in COVID-19. Method: immunoSEQ multiplex PCR; TCRdb's copy keeps in-frame clones and lacks some. The table lists under 100,000 clones, approximately 85% of them singletons. Material for sequencing was peripheral blood. These receptors were taken from a woman older than 75 with COVID-19, enrolled during active disease.

The chain recombines TRBV7-8 with TRBJ1-2, with 8 bases matching TRBD1. This CDR3 has 14 amino acids. Trimming took 4 bases from V and 4 from J; bases not matched to a gene: 5. Germline lookup yields CDR1 SGHVS and CDR2 FQNEAQ. CDR3 amino acids: CASSSGTGIYGYTF. In DNA form, the CDR3 reads TGTGCCAGCAGCTCCGGGACAGGCATCTATGGCTACACCTTC.

The chain employs TRBV5-4 and TRBJ1-1; D is possibly TRBD1 (5 bases). Germline V gene sequence: CDR1 SGHNT, CDR2 YYREEE (reference sequence). The CDR3 spans 15 residues. V was pared by 4 bases and J by 4 bases, with 17 bases between. The CDR3 is CASSLGFGHPTEAFF. The CDR3 nucleotides read TGTGCCAGCAGCCTTGGTTTCGGACATCCCACTGAAGCTTTCTTT.

This clone was seen a single time. The chain is built from TRBV3-1 (or the pseudogene TRBV3-2) and TRBJ2-1, with D maybe TRBD2 (6 bases). V was shortened by 4 bases and J by 2 bases, with 12 bases between the two germline ends. Germline lookup yields CDR1 LGHDT and CDR2 YNNKEL (reference sequence). The CDR3 is 15 residues long. The CDR3 DNA reads TGTGCCAGCAGCCCGGGACTTCTAGCCTACAATGAGCAGTTCTTC. Its translation: CASSPGLLAYNEQFF.

CDR3 DNA: TGTGCCAGCTCCCCCACTAGCGGGAGTTTCCTCGAGCAGTACTTC. It is translated as CASSPTSGSFLEQYF. V usage is TRBV18 and J usage is TRBJ2-7, with 11 nucleotides matching TRBD2. The CDR3 extends over 15 amino acids. CDR1 and CDR2 from the germline V gene are KGHSH and LQKENI. V shed 6 bases, J shed 6 bases, and the junction held 10 bases outside the gene matches.

The chain recombines TRBV18 with TRBJ2-7; the D is unclear. With 2 bases removed from V and 0 bases from J, the gap between germline ends came to 11 bases. The germline CDR1 and CDR2 sequences are KGHSH and LQKENI. The CDR3 covers 15 residues. The CDR3 nucleotides are TGTGCCAGCTCACCAATCTCGGTGAGCTCCTACGAGCAGTACTTC. Its translation is CASSPISVSSYEQYF.

This sequence joins TRBV7-3 and TRBJ2-1, with 9 nucleotides matching TRBD1. V lost 5 bases, J lost 10 bases, and 12 bases stayed unmatched. Germline-derived CDR1 and CDR2 are SGHTA and FQGTGA. The CDR3 is made up of 15 amino acids. CDR3 sequence: CASSPPGQGGEEQFF. The CDR3 DNA reads TGTGCCAGCAGCCCCCCGGGACAGGGCGGTGAGGAGCAGTTCTTC. Combining the CDR3 with reference TRBV7-3 and TRBJ2-1 gives the whole variable domain GAGVSQTPSNKVTEKGKYVELRCDPISGHTALYWYRQSLGQGPEFLIYFQGTGAADDSGLPNDRFFAVRPEGSVSTLKIQRTERGDSAVYLCASSPPGQGGEEQFFGPGTRLTVL.

The chain joins TRBV28 to TRBJ1-5; a possible D gene is TRBD1 (5 bases). This CDR3 is 18 amino acids long. Looked up from germline, CDR1 is MDHEN and CDR2 is SYDVKM. V was shortened by 3 bases and J by 2 bases, with 20 bases between the two germline ends. The CDR3 sequence: CASSFPRFRVAGNQPQHF. CDR3 DNA sequence: TGTGCCAGCAGTTTTCCAAGATTCAGGGTGGCGGGCAATCAGCCCCAGCATTTT.

The V gene is TRBV5-1, the J gene TRBJ2-7; D uncertain. Germline CDR1 is SGHRS and CDR2 is YFSETQ. This CDR3 has 14 residues. The V and J ends lost 0 bases and 0 bases respectively, with 7 bases between them. The CDR3 protein is CASSLAWSSYEQYF. CDR3 in DNA: TGCGCCAGCAGCTTGGCCTGGAGCTCCTACGAGCAGTACTTC.

The V call is TRBV11-2, the J call TRBJ2-7; weak D call: TRBD1 (6 bases). Between the trimmed V and J ends, which lost 6 bases and 4 bases, there was a span of 10 bases. The CDR3 is 12 residues long. Per germline, CDR1 SGHAT and CDR2 FQNNGV. The CDR3 reads CASRRGQYEQYF. The CDR3 region has the DNA TGTGCCAGCAGGCGCGGACAGTACGAGCAGTACTTC.

V gene TRBV3-1 (or the pseudogene TRBV3-2) combines with J gene TRBJ2-3; TRBD2 might be the D (5 bases). The CDR3 consists of 17 residues. Per the germline V gene, CDR1 is LGHDT and CDR2 is YNNKEL (reference sequence). V lost 0 bases, J lost 0 bases, and 13 bases lay in between. This CDR3 is CASSQDISGFSTDTQYF. CDR3 DNA: TGTGCCAGCAGCCAAGATATATCGGGGTTCAGCACAGATACGCAGTATTTT.

The chain links TRBV5-1 to TRBJ2-2; 13 bases line up with TRBD2. After removal of 4 bases from V and 6 bases from J, the junction contained 6 bases not matched to a gene. This CDR3 region has 16 residues. CDR1 and CDR2 (germline): SGHRS, YFSETQ. The CDR3 nucleotides are TGCGCCAGCAGCATTCGGACTAGCGGGAGTTCCGGGGAGCTGTTTTTT. It translates to CASSIRTSGSSGELFF.

V usage is TRBV7-2 and J usage is TRBJ2-5; 9 nucleotides align to TRBD2. The CDR3 is made up of 15 amino acids. The V gene end was trimmed by 9 bases and the J gene end by 2 bases; junction bases not matched to a gene: 10. Germline CDR1 reads SGHTA; CDR2 reads FQGNSA. The DNA of the CDR3 is TGTGCCAGTACGGGGCGGGGGGGAGAACAAGAGACCCAGTACTTC. It is translated as CASTGRGGEQETQYF.

This clone was counted a few times. V gene TRBV11-3 combines with J gene TRBJ2-3; D perhaps matches TRBD2 (5 bases). CDR1 SGHNT and CDR2 YENEEA come from the germline V gene. The CDR3 length is 13 residues. Deletions cut 5 bases from V and 2 bases from J, with 8 bases between. The CDR3 loop reads CASSQRDTDTQYF. CDR3 DNA: TGTGCCAGCAGCCAACGGGACACAGATACGCAGTATTTT.

The rearrangement uses TRBV7-6 and TRBJ2-7; 7 bases match TRBD2. The CDR3 is made up of 15 amino acids. Germline V CDR1 and CDR2: SGHVS, FNYEAQ. Unmatched junction bases numbered 9, after V lost 5 bases and J lost 2 bases. The CDR3 DNA is TGTGCCAGCAGCCTCGGTCGGGACTATACCTACGAGCAGTACTTC. Its translation is CASSLGRDYTYEQYF.

This chain joins TRBV28 and TRBJ1-6, with unresolved D. V lost 0 bases and J 7 bases, leaving 10 bases between the germline ends. The CDR3 sequence is 15 residues long. In germline, CDR1 is MDHEN, CDR2 SYDVKM. CDR3 residues: CASSLWEQRNSPLHF. The CDR3 DNA is TGTGCCAGCAGTTTATGGGAACAGAGAAATTCACCCCTCCACTTT.

DNA of the CDR3: TGTGCCAGCAGCGTATGGGACACCGAGCACACTGGCTACACCTTC. Its translation is CASSVWDTEHTGYTF. The chain links TRBV7-9 to TRBJ1-2; TRBD1 might be the D (6 bases). This CDR3 region has 15 residues. Germline V gene sequence: CDR1 SEHNR, CDR2 FQNEAQ (reference sequence). V dropped 5 bases and J dropped 7 bases, with 20 bases sitting between them.

This chain joins TRBV7-9 and TRBJ2-3; 14 positions agree with TRBD2. This CDR3 is 17 amino acids long. CDR1 is SEHNR and CDR2 is FQNEAQ in the germline V gene (reference sequence). V was clipped by 0 bases and J by 5 bases; unmatched bases: 4. The chain's CDR3 is CASSLARGTSGGDTQYF. The DNA of the CDR3 is TGTGCCAGCAGCTTAGCGCGGGGGACTAGCGGGGGAGATACGCAGTATTTT.

The genes are TRBV7-3 and TRBJ2-6, with TRBD2 matching over 13 bases. The CDR3 is 19 residues long. The V gene end was trimmed by 8 bases and the J gene end by 0 bases; junction bases not matched to a gene: 10. Per germline, CDR1 SGHTA and CDR2 FQGTGA. The CDR3 DNA reads as TGTGCCAGCCAACGGGGGACTAGCGGGGACCTCTCTGGGGCCAACGTCCTGACTTTC. It is translated as CASQRGTSGDLSGANVLTF.

This clone was seen once. The chain carries TRBV19 and TRBJ2-1; D might be TRBD1 (5 bases). The V gene's germline CDR1 is LNHDA and CDR2 SQIVND (reference sequence). The CDR3 spans 15 residues. V lost 9 bases to trimming and J lost 1 base, with 16 bases between them. The CDR3 DNA reads TGTGCCAGCCCCCCCGCAGGGCAGTCCTACAATGAGCAGTTCTTC. Translated: CASPPAGQSYNEQFF. Full variable domain (remainder filled in from reference TRBV19 and TRBJ2-1): DGGITQSPKYLFRKEGQNVTLSCEQNLNHDAMYWYRQDPGQGLRLIYYSQIVNDFQKGDIAEGYSVSREKKESFPLTVTSAQKNPTAFYLCASPPAGQSYNEQFFGPGTRLTVL.

This clone was counted only a few times. The V call is TRBV5-1, the J call TRBJ2-2, with TRBD2 matching over 8 bases. Germline V gene sequence: CDR1 SGHRS, CDR2 YFSETQ. This CDR3 comprises 14 residues. V was clipped by 0 bases and J by 7 bases; unmatched bases: 2. The CDR3 DNA sequence: TGCGCCAGCAGCTTGGGAGCGGGAGTCGGGGAGCTGTTTTTT. It encodes CASSLGAGVGELFF.

Here the CDR3 reads CASSFQGANTEAFF. In DNA, the CDR3 is TGTGCCAGCAGCTTTCAGGGGGCGAACACTGAAGCTTTCTTT. The rearrangement links TRBV5-5 to TRBJ1-1, with 8 bases identical to TRBD1. Germline lookup yields CDR1 SGHKS and CDR2 YYEKEE (reference sequence). The V gene end was trimmed by 2 bases and the J gene end by 1 base; junction bases not matched to a gene: 1. The CDR3 is 14 residues long.